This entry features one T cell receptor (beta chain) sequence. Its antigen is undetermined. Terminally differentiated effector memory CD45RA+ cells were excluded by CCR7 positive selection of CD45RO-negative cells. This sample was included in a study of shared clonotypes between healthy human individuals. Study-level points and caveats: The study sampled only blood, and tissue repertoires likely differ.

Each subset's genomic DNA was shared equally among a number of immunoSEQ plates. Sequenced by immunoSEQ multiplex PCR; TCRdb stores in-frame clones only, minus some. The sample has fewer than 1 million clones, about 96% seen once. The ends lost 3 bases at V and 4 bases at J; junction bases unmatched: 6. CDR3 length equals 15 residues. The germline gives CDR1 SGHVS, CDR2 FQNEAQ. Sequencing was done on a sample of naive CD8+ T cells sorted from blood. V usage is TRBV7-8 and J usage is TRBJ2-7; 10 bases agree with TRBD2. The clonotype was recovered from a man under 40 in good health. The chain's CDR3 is CASSLGLAGVYEQYF. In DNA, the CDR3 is TGTGCCAGCAGCTTGGGGCTAGCGGGAGTTTACGAGCAGTACTTC.